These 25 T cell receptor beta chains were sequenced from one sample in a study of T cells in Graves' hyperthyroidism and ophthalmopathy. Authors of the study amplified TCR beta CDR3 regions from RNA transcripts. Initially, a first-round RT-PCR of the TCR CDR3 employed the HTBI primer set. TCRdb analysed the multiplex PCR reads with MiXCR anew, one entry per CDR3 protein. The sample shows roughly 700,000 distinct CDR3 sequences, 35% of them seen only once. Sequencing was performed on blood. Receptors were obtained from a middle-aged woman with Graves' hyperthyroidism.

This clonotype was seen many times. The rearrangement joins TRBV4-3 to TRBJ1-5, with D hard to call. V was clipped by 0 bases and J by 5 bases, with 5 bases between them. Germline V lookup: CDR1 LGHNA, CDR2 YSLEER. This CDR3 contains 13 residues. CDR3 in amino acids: CASSQDMDQPQHF. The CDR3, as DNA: TGCGCCAGCAGCCAAGATATGGATCAGCCCCAGCATTTT.

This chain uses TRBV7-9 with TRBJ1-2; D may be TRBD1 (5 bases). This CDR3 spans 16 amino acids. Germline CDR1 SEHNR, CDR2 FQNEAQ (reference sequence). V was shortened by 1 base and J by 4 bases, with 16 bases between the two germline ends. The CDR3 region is CASSLEPGDRFYGYTF. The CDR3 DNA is TGTGCCAGCAGCTTAGAACCGGGGGATAGATTCTATGGCTACACCTTC.

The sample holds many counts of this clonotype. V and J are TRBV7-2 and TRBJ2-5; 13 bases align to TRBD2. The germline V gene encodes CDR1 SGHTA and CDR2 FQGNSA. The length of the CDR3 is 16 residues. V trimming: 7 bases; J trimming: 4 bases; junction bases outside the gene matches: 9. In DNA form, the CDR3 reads TGTGCCAGCACCTATACTAGCGGGGGGGGTGGAGAGACCCAGTACTTC. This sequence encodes CASTYTSGGGGETQYF.

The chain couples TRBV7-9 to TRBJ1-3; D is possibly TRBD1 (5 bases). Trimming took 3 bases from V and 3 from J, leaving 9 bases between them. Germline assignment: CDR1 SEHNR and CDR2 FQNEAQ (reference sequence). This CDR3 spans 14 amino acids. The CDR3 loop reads CASSFEGIGNTIYF. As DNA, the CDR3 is TGTGCCAGCAGCTTTGAGGGGATTGGAAACACCATATATTTT.

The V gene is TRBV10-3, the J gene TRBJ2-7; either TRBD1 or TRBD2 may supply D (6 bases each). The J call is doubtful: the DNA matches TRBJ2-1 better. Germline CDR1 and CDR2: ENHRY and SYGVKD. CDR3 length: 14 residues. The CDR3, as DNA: TGTGCCACGGAGGGGGAGAGCTCCTACAATGAGCAGTTCTTC. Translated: CATEGESSYNEQFF.

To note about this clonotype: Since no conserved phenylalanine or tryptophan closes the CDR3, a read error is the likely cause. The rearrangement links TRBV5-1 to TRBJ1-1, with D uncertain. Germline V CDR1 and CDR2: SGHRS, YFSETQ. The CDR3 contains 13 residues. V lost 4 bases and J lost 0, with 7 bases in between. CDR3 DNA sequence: TGCGCCAGCAGCGTTGCCATGAACACTGAAGCTTTCCTT. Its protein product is CASSVAMNTEAFL.

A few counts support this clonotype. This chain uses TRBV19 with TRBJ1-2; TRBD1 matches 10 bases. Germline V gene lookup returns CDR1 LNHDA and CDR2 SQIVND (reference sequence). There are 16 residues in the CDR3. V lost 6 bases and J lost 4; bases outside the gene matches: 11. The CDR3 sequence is CASRQEGTGASYGYTF. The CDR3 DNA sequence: TGTGCCAGTAGGCAGGAAGGGACAGGGGCCTCCTATGGCTACACCTTC.

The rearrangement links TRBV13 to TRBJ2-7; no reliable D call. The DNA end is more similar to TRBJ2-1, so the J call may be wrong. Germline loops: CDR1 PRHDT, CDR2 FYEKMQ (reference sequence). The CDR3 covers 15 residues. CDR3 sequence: CASSLWAGHDNEQFF. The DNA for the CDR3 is TGTGCCAGCAGCTTGTGGGCAGGCCACGACAATGAGCAGTTCTTC.

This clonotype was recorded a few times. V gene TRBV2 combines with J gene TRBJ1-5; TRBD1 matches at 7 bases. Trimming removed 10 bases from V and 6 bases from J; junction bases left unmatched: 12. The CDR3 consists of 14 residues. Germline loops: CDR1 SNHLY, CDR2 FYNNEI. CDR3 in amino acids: CATADRLRGQPQHF. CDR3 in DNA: TGTGCCACTGCGGACAGGCTGAGGGGTCAGCCCCAGCATTTT. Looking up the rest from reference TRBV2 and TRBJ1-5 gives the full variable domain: EPEVTQTPSHQVTQMGQEVILRCVPISNHLYFYWYRQILGQKVEFLVSFYNNEISEKSEIFDDQFSVERPDGSNFTLKIRSTKLEDSAMYFCATADRLRGQPQHFGDGTRLSIL.

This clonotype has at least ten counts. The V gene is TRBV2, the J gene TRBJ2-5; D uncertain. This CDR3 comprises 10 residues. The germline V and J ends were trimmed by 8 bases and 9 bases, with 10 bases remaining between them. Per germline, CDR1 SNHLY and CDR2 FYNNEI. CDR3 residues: CASGELSQYF. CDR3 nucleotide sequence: TGTGCCAGCGGAGAGTTGTCCCAGTACTTC.

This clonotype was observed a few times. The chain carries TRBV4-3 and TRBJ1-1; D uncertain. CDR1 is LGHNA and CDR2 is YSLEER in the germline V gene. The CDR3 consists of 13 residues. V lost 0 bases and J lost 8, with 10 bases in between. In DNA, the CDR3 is TGCGCCAGCAGCCAAGAAAGAGGGTGGGAAGCTTTCTTT. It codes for CASSQERGWEAFF.

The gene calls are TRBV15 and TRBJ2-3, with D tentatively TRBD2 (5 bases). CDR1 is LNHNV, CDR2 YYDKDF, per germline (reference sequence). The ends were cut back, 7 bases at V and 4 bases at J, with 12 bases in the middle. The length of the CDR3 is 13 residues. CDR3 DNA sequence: TGTGCCACCACATCCTTCGGGGCAGATACGCAGTATTTT. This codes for CATTSFGADTQYF. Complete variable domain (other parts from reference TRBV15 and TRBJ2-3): DAMVIQNPRYQVTQFGKPVTLSCSQTLNHNVMYWYQQKSSQAPKLLFHYYDKDFNNEADTPDNFQSRRPNTSFCFLDIRSPGLGDTAMYLCATTSFGADTQYFGPGTRLTVL.

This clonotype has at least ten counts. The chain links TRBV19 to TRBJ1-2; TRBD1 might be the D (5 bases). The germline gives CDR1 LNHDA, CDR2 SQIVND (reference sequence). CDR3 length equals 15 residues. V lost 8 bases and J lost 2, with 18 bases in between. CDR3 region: CASDGADGWNYGYTF. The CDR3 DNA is TGTGCCAGTGATGGGGCGGACGGCTGGAACTATGGCTACACCTTC.

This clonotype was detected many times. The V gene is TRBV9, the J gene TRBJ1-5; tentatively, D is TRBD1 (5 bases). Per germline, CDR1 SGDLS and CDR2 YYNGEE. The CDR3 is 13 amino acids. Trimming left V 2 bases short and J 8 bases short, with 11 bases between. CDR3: CASSVSGWEPQHF. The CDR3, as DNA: TGTGCCAGCAGCGTGTCAGGGTGGGAGCCCCAGCATTTT. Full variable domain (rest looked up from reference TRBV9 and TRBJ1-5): DSGVTQTPKHLITATGQRVTLRCSPRSGDLSVYWYQQSLDQGLQFLIQYYNGEERAKGNILERFSAQQFPDLHSELNLSSLELGDSALYFCASSVSGWEPQHFGDGTRLSIL.

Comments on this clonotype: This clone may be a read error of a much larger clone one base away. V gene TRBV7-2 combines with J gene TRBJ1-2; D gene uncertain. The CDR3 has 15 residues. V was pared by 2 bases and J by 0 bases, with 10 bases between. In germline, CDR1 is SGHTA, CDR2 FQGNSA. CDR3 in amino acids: CASSLIRRANYGYTF. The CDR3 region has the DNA TGTGCCAGCAGCTTAATCAGGAGAGCTAACTATGGCTACACCTTC.

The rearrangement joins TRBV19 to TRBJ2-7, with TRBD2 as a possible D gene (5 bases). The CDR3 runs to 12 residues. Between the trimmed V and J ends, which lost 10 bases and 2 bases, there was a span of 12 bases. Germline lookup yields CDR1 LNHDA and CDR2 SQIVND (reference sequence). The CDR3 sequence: CATSAGAYEQYF. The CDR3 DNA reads TGTGCCACCTCGGCCGGGGCCTACGAGCAGTACTTC.

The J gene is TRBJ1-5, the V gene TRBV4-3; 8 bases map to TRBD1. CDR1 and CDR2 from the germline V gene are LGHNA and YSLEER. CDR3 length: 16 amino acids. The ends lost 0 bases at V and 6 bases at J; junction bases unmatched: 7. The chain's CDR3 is CASSQDKTGVPQPQHF. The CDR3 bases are TGCGCCAGCAGCCAAGACAAGACAGGGGTCCCTCAGCCCCAGCATTTT.

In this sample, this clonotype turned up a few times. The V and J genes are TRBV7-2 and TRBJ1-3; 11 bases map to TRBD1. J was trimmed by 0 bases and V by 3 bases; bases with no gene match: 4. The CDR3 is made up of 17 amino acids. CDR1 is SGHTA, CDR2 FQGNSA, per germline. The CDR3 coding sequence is TGTGCCAGCAGCTTTTCCGGGACAGGGGGCTCTGGAAACACCATATATTTT. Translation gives CASSFSGTGGSGNTIYF.

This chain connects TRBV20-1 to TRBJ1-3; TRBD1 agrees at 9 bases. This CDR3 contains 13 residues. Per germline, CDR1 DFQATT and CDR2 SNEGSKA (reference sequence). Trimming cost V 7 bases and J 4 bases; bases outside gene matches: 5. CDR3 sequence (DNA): TGCAGTGTTACGACAGGGGGAGGAAACACCATATATTTT. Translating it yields CSVTTGGGNTIYF.

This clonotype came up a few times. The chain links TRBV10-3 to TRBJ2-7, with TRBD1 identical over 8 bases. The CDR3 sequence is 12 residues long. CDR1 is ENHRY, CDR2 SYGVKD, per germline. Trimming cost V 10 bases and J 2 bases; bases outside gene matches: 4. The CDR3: CANPGQAYEQYF. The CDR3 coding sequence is TGTGCCAACCCGGGACAGGCCTACGAGCAGTACTTC.

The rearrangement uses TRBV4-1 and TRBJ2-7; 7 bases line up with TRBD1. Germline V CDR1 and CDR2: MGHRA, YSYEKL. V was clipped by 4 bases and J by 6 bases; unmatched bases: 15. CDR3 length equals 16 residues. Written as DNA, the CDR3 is TGCGCCAGCAGCCCAATCTGGAGAGGGGGCAACTTCGAGCAGTACTTC. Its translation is CASSPIWRGGNFEQYF.

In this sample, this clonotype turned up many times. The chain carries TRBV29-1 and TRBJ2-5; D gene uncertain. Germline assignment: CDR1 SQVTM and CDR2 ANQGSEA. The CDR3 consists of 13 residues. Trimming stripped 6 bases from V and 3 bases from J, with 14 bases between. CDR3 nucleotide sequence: TGCAGCGTGGGATATGGGCCGGAAGAGACCCAGTACTTC. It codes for CSVGYGPEETQYF.

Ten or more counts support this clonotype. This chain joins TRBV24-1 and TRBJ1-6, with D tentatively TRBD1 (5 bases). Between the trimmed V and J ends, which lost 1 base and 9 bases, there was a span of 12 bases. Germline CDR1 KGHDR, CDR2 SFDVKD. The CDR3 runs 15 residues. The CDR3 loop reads CATSDFGREASPLHF. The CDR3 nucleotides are TGTGCCACCAGTGATTTTGGCAGGGAGGCTTCACCCCTCCACTTT.

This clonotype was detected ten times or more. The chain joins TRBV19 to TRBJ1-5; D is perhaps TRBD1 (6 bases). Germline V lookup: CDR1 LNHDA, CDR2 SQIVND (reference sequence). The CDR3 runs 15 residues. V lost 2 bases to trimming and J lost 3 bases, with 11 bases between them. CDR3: CASSIWPGDNQPQHF. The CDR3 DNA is TGTGCCAGTAGTATATGGCCAGGGGACAATCAGCCCCAGCATTTT.

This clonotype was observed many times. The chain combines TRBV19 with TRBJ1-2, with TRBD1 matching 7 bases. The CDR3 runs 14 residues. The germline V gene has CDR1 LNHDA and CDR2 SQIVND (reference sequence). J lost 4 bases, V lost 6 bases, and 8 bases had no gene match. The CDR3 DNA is TGTGCCAGTAGGACAGGGACTCAAGGCTATGGCTACACCTTC. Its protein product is CASRTGTQGYGYTF.